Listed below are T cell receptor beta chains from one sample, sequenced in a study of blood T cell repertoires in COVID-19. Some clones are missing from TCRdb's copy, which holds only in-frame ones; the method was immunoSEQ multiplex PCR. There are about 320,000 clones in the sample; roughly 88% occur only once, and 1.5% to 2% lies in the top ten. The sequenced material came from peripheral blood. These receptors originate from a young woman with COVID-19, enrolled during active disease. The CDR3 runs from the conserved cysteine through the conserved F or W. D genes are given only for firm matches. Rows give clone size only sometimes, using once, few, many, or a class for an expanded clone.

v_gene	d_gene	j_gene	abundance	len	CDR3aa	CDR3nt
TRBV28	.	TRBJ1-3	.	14	CASSLVASGNTIYF	TGTGCCAGCAGTTTGGTGGCCTCTGGAAACACCATATATTTT
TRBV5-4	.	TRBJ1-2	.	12	CASSLPSYGYTF	TGTGCCAGCAGCTTGCCTTCCTATGGCTACACCTTC
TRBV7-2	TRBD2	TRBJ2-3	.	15	CASSLFAGGPNTQYF	TGTGCCAGCAGCTTATTTGCGGGGGGGCCAAATACGCAGTATTTT
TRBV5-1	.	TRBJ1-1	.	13	CASSLGTGSSSLF	TGCGCCAGCAGCTTGGGAACAGGGAGCAGTTCGCTGTTT
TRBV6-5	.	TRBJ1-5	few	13	CASSLTVNQPQHF	TGTGCCAGCAGTTTGACAGTCAATCAGCCCCAGCATTTT
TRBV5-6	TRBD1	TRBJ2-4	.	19	CASSSRPGGSFGAKNIQYF	TGTGCCAGCAGTTCCCGGCCAGGGGGCAGTTTTGGAGCCAAAAACATTCAGTACTTC
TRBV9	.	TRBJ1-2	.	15	CASSPNLFSNYGYTF	TGTGCCAGCAGTCCAAACCTATTCTCTAACTATGGCTACACCTTC
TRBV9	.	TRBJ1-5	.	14	CASSGPRGNQPQHF	TGTGCCAGCAGCGGGCCCCGGGGCAATCAGCCCCAGCATTTT
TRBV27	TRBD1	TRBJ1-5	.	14	CASTTSGGNQPQHF	TGTGCCAGCACCACCTCAGGGGGGAATCAGCCCCAGCATTTT
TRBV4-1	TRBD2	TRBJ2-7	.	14	CASSQDWGGGEQYF	TGCGCCAGCAGCCAAGATTGGGGCGGGGGGGAGCAGTACTTC